This T cell receptor beta chain was identified in a study of lymphopenia after photon versus proton radiotherapy. Measured with immunoSEQ multiplex PCR; TCRdb has only the in-frame clones, and not every one. The sample has around 20,000 clones, 85% seen once. On this clone: Its antigen is currently unknown.

General observations from the study: Oligoclonal CD8+ Temra expansion after nadir drove photon patients' diversity drop. Photon-treated patients lost naive T cells and TCR diversity; proton-treated stayed stable.

In germline, CDR1 is ENHRY, CDR2 SYGVKD. The CDR3 sequence is 16 residues long. Trimming took 2 bases from V and 2 from J, leaving 16 bases between them. Sequences were derived from peripheral blood, sampled from a patient treated with photon-based radiotherapy. The chain employs TRBV10-3 and TRBJ2-7, with a weak D call TRBD1 (6 bases). This TCR came from a man aged 55 to 70 with pancreatic cancer. As DNA, the CDR3 is TGTGCCATCAGTGAGGGCCCGGGACACCAGACCTACGAGCAGTACTTC. It is translated as CAISEGPGHQTYEQYF.